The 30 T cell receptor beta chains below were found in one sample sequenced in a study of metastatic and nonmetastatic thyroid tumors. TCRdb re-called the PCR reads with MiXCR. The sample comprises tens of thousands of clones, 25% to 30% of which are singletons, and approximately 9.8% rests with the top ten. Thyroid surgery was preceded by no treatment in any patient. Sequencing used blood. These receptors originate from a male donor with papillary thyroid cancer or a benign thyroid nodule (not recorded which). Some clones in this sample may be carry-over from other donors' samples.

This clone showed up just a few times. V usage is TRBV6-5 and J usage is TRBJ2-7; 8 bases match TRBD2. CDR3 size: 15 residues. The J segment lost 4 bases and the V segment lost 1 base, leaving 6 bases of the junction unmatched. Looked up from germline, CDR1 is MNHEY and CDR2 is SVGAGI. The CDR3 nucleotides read TGTGCCAGCAGTTACTTGACGGGAGGGCCATACGAGCAGTACTTC. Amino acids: CASSYLTGGPYEQYF.

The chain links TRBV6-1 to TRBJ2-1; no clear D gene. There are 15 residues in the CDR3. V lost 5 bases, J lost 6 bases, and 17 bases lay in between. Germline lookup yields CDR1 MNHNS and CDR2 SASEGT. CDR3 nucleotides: TGTGCCAGCAGTCCCGAGGAGCGTTTGGGCAATGAGCAGTTCTTC. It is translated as CASSPEERLGNEQFF.

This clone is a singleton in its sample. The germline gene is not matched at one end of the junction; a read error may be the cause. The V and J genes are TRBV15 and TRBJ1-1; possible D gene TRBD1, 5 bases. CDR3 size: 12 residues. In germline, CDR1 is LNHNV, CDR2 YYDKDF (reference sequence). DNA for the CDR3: TGTGCCACCAGCCGAAAGGGGTCTGAAGCTATCTTT. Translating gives CATSRKGSEAIF.

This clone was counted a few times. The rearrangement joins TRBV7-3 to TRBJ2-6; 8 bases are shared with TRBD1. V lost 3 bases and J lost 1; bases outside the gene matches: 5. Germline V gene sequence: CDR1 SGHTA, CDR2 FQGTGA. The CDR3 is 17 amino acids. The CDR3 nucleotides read TGTGCCAGCAGCTTGACAGGGGTGGGGTCTGGGGCCAACGTCCTGACTTTC. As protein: CASSLTGVGSGANVLTF.

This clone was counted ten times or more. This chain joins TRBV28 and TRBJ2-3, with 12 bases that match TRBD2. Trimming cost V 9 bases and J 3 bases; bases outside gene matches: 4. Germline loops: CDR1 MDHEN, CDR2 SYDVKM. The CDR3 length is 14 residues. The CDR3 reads CASMTSGSTDTQYF. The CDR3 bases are TGTGCCAGTATGACTAGCGGGAGTACAGATACGCAGTATTTT.

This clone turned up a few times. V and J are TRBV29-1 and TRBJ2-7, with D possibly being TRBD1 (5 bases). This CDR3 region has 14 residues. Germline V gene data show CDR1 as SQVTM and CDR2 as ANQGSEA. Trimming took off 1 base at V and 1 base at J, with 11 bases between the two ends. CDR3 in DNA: TGCAGCGTTGAAGGGGGCGACGGATCCTACGAGCAGTACTTC. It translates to CSVEGGDGSYEQYF.

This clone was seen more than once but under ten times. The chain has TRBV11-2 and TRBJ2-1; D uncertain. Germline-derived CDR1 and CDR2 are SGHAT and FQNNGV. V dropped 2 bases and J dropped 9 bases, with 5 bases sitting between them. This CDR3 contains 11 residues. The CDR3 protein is CASSLWCEQFF. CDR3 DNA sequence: TGTGCCAGCAGCTTATGGTGTGAGCAGTTCTTC.

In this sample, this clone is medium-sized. CDR3 sequence (DNA): TGCAGTTATACGGGGGACTCCTACGAGCAGTACTTC. Translation gives CSYTGDSYEQYF. The chain couples TRBV20-1 to TRBJ2-7; possible D gene TRBD2, 6 bases. V dropped 8 bases and J dropped 0 bases, with 11 bases sitting between them. Germline CDR1 DFQATT, CDR2 SNEGSKA (reference sequence). This CDR3 spans 12 amino acids.

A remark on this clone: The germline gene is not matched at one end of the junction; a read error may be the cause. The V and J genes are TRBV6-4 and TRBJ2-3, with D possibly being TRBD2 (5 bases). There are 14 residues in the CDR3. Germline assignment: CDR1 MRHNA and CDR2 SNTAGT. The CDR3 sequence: CASSRTGATDMQYF. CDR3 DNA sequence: TGTGCCAGCAGTCGGACTGGTGCCACAGATATGCAGTATTTT.

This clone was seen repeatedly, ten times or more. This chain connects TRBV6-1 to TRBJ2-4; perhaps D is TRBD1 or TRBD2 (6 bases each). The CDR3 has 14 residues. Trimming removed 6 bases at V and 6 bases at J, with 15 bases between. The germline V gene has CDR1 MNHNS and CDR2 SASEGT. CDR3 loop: CASRAGGEANIQYF. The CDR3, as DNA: TGTGCCAGCAGGGCCGGGGGCGAGGCAAACATTCAGTACTTC.

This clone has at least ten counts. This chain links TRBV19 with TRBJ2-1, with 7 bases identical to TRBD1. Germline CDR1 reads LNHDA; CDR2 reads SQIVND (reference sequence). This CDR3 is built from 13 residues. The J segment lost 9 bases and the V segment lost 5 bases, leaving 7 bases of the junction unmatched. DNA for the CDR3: TGTGCCAGTAGTGACCATACAGGGGCTGAGCAGTTCTTC. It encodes CASSDHTGAEQFF.

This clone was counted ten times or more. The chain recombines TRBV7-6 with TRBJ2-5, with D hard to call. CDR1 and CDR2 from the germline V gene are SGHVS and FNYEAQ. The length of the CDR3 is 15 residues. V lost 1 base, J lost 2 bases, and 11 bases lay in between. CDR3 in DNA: TGTGCCAGCAGCTTAGTTCCGGGCAGACAAGAGACCCAGTACTTC. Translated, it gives CASSLVPGRQETQYF.

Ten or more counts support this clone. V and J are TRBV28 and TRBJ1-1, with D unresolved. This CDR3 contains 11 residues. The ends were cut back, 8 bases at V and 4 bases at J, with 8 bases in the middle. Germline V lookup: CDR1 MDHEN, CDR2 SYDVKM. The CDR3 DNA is TGTGCCAGCCTCATGGGCACTGAAGCTTTCTTT. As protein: CASLMGTEAFF.

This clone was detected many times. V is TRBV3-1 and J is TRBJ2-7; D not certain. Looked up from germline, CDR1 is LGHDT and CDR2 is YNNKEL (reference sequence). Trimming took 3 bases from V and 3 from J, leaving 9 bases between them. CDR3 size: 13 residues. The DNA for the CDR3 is TGTGCCAGCAGCCAGGGCCGATACTACGAGCAGTACTTC. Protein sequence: CASSQGRYYEQYF.

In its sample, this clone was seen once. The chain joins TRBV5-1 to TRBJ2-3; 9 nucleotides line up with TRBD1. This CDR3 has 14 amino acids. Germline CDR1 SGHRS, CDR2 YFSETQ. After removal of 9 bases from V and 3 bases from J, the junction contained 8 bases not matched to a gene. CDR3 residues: CATRMTGGTDTQYF. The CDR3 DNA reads TGCGCCACCCGGATGACAGGGGGGACAGATACGCAGTATTTT.

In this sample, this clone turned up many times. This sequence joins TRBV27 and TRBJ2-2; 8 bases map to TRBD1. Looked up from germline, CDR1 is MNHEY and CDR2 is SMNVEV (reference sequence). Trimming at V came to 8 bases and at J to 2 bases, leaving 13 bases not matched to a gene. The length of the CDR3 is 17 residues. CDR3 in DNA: TGTGCCAGCTATAAAACCAGGGCAGGGGGCAACACCGGGGAGCTGTTTTTT. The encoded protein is CASYKTRAGGNTGELFF.

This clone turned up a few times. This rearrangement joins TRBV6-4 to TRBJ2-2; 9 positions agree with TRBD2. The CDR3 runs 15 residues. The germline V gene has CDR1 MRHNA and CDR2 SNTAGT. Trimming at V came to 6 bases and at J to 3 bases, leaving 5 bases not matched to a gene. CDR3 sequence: CASRTSGWDTGELFF. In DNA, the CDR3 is TGTGCCAGCAGGACTAGCGGTTGGGACACCGGGGAGCTGTTTTTT.

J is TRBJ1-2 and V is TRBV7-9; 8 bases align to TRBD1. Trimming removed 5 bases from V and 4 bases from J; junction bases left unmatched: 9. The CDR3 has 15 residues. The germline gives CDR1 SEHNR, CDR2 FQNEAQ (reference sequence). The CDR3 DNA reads TGTGCCAGCAGCCCAACCGGGACAGGAGCCTATGGCTACACCTTC. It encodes CASSPTGTGAYGYTF.

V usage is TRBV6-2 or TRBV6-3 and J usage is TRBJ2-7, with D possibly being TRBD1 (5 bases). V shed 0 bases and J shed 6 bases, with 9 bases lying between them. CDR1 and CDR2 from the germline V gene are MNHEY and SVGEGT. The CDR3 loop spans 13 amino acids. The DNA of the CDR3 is TGTGCCAGCAGTTACTCGTTCCAGGGCGAGCAGTACTTC. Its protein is CASSYSFQGEQYF.

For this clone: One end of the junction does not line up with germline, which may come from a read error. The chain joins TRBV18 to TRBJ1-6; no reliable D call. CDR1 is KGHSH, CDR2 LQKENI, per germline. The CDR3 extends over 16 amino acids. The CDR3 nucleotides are TGTGCCAGCTCACAGTCCCGGGAAAGGGAAAATTCACCCATCCACTTT. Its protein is CASSQSRERENSPIHF.

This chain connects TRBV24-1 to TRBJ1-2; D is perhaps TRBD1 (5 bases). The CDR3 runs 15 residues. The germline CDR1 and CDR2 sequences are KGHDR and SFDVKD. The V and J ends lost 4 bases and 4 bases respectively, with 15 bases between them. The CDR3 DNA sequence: TGTGCCACCAGTGACTCGGACACCCGAGGCTATGGCTACACCTTC. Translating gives CATSDSDTRGYGYTF.

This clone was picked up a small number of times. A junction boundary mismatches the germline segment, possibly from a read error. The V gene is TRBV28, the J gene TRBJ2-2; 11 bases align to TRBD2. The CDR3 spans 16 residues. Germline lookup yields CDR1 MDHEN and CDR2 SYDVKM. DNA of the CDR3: TGTGCCAGCAGTTTATGTACTAGCGGGGGAACCGGGGAGCTCTTTTTT. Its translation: CASSLCTSGGTGELFF.

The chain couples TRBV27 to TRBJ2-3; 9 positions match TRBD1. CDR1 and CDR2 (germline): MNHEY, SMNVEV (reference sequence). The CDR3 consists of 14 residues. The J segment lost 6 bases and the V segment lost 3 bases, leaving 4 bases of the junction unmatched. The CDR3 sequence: CASSFQQGADTQYF. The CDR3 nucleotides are TGTGCCAGCAGTTTCCAACAGGGGGCTGATACGCAGTATTTT.

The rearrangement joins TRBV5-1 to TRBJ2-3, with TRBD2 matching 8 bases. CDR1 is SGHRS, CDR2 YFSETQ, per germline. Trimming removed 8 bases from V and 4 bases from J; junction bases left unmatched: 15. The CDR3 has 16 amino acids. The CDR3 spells CARPRDYRGGADTQYF. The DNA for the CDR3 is TGCGCCAGGCCTCGGGACTATCGGGGGGGGGCAGATACGCAGTATTTT.

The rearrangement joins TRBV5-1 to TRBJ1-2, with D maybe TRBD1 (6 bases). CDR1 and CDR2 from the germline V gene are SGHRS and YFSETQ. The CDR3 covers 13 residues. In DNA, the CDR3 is TGCTCAAGCAGCGACAGGACCTTGGGGGGCTACACCTTC. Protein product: CSSSDRTLGGYTF.

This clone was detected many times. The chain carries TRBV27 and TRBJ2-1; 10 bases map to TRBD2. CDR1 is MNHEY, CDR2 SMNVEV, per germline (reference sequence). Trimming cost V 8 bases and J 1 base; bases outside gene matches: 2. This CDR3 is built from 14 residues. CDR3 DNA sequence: TGTGCCAGCTTTAGCGGGGGGTCCTACAATGAGCAGTTCTTC. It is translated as CASFSGGSYNEQFF.

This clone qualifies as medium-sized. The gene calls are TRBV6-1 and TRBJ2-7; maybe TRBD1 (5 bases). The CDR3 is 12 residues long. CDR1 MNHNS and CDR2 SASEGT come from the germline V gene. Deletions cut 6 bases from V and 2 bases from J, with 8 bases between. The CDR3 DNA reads TGTGCCAGCAGCGGACATGCCTACGAGCAGTACTTC. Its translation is CASSGHAYEQYF.

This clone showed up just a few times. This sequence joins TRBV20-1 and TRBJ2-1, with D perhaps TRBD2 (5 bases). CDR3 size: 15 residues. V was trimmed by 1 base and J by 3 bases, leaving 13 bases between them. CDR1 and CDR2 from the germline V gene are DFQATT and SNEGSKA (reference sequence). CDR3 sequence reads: CSARVGAASYNEQFF. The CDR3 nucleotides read TGCAGTGCTAGAGTGGGAGCAGCCAGCTACAATGAGCAGTTCTTC.

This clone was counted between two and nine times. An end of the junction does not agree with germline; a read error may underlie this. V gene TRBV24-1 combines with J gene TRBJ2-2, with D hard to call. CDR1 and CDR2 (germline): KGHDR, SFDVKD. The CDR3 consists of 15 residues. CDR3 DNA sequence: TGTGCCACCAGTTATTTAGAATGGGACACCGGGGAGCTGTTTTTT. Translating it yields CATSYLEWDTGELFF.

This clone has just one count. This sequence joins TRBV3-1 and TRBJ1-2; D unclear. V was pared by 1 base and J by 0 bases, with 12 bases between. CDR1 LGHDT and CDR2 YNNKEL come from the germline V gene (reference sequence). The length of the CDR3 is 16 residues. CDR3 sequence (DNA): TGTGCCAGCAGCCAAGCGTATAAGATGCCTAACTATGGCTACACCTTC. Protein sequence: CASSQAYKMPNYGYTF. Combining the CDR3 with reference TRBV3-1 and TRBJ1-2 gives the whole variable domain DTAVSQTPKYLVTQMGNDKSIKCEQNLGHDTMYWYKQDSKKFLKIMFSYNNKELIINETVPNRFSPKSPDKAHLNLHINSLELGDSAVYFCASSQAYKMPNYGYTFGSGTRLTVV.